A single T cell receptor beta chain is shown here with its context. Its antigen remains unidentified. A read error may produce the germline difference seen at one junction end. The same CDR3 also results from other DNA sequences found in this sample. All the people who gave samples were healthy bone marrow donors. The donors, nominally healthy at sampling, likely had unrecorded immune exposures. The CDR3 extends over 15 amino acids. CDR1 SNHLY and CDR2 FYNNEI come from the germline V gene. This entry comes from a study of cytomegalovirus exposure and HLA in healthy donors. Study-wide points: Rarity held for most TCR sequences, but there were some public TCRs that occurred in many donors. In a later analysis, at a false discovery rate of 0.05, 15,000 to 20,000 TCR beta sequences were associated with HLA alleles.

PCR amplification relied on 60 Vbeta primers (plus 13 Jbeta primers). Assay: immunoSEQ multiplex PCR; the TCRdb copy retains only in-frame clones and omits some. The sample has some 150,000 clones, about three quarters seen once; the top ten hold over 2.5%. The chain recombines TRBV2 with TRBJ2-7; a possible D gene is TRBD1 (6 bases). The source of this sequence is a female donor in good health and CMV-seronegative. Sequenced: PBMCs. CDR3 coding DNA: TGTGCCAGCAGCGAAGAGGACGGGACAACCTACGAGCAGTACTTC. Translating it yields CASSEEDGTTYEQYF.